This T cell receptor (beta chain) originates from a study of radiation and T cells in renal cell carcinoma. As to time point: baseline pretreatment blood. Noted treatment: 15 Gy SBRT to primary tumor, nephrectomy 4 weeks later. Serial blood draws occurred at baseline and 2 and 4 weeks post-SBRT. The CDR3 consists of 15 residues. Trimming left V 9 bases short and J 0 bases short, with 16 bases between. Clones were sequenced by immunoSEQ multiplex PCR, and TCRdb holds only the in-frame ones, with some missing. The sample lists roughly 100,000 clones, 82% occurring once. General study findings and limits: No pretreatment tumor biopsies were available for baseline clonotypes.

Worth noting for this clone: As yet, its antigen is unknown.

The TCR comes from a man aged 60-69 years with renal cell carcinoma. This chain uses TRBV23-1 with TRBJ2-3, with D unresolved. TRBV23-1 is recorded as an ORF, its role being uncertain. Sequenced here: blood, sampled from a patient whose treatment included radiotherapy and nephrectomy. CDR3 sequence (DNA): TGCGCCAGATGGACGGTCCACTCTAGCACAGATACGCAGTATTTT. Its translation is CARWTVHSSTDTQYF.